This TCR beta chain is from a study of T cells in Graves' hyperthyroidism and ophthalmopathy. About the study: Sampling of peripheral blood happened at initial diagnosis, prior to any treatment.

This clonotype was detected only a few times. Its specificity is not known. Study-level results: Blood also held most thyroid clonotypes expanded beyond 0.001.

Looked up from germline, CDR1 is LNHDA and CDR2 is SQIVND (reference sequence). Trimming took 6 bases from V and 0 from J; bases not matched to a gene: 7. The CDR3 loop spans 16 amino acids. RNA transcripts served as the template for amplifying TCR beta CDR3 regions. The HTBI primer set served for first-round RT-PCR of the TCR CDR3. TCRdb re-analysed the multiplex PCR reads in MiXCR, keeping a single row per CDR3 protein. In the table there are some 490,000 distinct CDR3 sequences, 22% of which are singletons. PBMCs were sourced from roughly 9.3 ml fresh peripheral blood. The sequenced material came from blood. The chain joins TRBV19 to TRBJ1-5; TRBD1 aligns across 8 bases. The receptor was derived from a woman aged 70-85 years with Graves' ophthalmopathy. The CDR3 sequence: CASRDRGGNSNQPQHF. CDR3 coding DNA: TGTGCCAGTAGAGACAGGGGCGGTAATAGCAATCAGCCCCAGCATTTT.